The table lists the clone carrying this T cell receptor beta chain with a few counts. The CDR3 spans 15 residues. Germline CDR1 is GTSNPN and CDR2 is SVGIG (reference sequence). Trimming removed 2 bases at V and 3 bases at J, with 14 bases between. This sample is drawn from a study of CD8+ T cells in alopecia areata. Treatment meaning: oral pan-JAK inhibitor, 5-10 mg twice daily. It was cDNA, reverse transcribed from extracted RNA, that served as the sequencing template. This table comes from immunoSEQ multiplex PCR, and its TCRdb copy is limited to in-frame clones, with some not included. Of roughly 180,000 clones listed, roughly three fifths were seen once; the top ten hold approximately 3.5%.

The gene calls are TRBV30 and TRBJ2-1; maybe TRBD2 (5 bases). The source material was CD4+ T cells sorted from blood, sampled at week 4, from a patient treated with tofacitinib. The clonotype comes from a human donor with alopecia areata. Here the CDR3 DNA reads TGTGCCTGGAGTCCGCCGGGGTTACGCTACAATGAGCAGTTCTTC. Translating gives CAWSPPGLRYNEQFF.